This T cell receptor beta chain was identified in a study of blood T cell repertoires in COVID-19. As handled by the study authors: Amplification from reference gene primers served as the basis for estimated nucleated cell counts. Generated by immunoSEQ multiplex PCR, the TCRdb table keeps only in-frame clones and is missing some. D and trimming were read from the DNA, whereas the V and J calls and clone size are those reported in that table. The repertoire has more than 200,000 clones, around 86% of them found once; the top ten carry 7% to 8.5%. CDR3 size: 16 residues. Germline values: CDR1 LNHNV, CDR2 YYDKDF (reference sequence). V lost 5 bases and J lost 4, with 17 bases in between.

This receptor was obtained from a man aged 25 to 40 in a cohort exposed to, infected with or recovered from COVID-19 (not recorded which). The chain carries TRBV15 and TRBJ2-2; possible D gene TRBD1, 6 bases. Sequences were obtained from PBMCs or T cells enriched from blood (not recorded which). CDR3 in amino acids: CATSSPRGGLTGELFF. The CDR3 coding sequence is TGTGCCACCAGCTCCCCCCGAGGGGGTCTCACCGGGGAGCTGTTTTTT.